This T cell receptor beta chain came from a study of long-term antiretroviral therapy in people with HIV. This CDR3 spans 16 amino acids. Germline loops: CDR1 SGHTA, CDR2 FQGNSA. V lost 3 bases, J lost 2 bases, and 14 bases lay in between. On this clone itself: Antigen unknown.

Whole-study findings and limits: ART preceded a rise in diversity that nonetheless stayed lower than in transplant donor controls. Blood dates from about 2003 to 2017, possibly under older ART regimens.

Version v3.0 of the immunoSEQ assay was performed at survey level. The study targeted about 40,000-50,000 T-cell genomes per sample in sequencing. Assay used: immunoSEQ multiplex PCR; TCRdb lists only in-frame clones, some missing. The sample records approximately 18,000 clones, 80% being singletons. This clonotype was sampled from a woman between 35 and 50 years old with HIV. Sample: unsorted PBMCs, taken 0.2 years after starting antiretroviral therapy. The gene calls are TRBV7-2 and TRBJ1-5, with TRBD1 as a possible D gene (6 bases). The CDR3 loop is CASSFPGALGNQPQHF. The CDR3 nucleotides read TGTGCCAGCAGCTTTCCGGGGGCTTTGGGCAATCAGCCCCAGCATTTT.